This TCR beta chain appears in the sequencing data of a study of blood T cell repertoires in COVID-19. In germline, CDR1 is MNHEY, CDR2 SVGAGI. Trimming left V 6 bases short and J 4 bases short, with 13 bases between. The CDR3 has 15 residues. TCRdb's table, derived via immunoSEQ multiplex PCR, lists solely in-frame clones and lacks some. The table includes about 180,000 clones, approximately 85% detected once. This TCR was sampled from a woman between 18 and 29 years old who had recovered from COVID-19. Sample: PBMCs or T cells enriched from blood (not recorded which). The rearrangement joins TRBV6-5 to TRBJ1-6; D unclear. CDR3 amino acids: CASRDGPGYNSPLHF. Written as DNA, the CDR3 is TGTGCCAGCAGAGACGGGCCGGGGTATAATTCACCCCTCCACTTT.